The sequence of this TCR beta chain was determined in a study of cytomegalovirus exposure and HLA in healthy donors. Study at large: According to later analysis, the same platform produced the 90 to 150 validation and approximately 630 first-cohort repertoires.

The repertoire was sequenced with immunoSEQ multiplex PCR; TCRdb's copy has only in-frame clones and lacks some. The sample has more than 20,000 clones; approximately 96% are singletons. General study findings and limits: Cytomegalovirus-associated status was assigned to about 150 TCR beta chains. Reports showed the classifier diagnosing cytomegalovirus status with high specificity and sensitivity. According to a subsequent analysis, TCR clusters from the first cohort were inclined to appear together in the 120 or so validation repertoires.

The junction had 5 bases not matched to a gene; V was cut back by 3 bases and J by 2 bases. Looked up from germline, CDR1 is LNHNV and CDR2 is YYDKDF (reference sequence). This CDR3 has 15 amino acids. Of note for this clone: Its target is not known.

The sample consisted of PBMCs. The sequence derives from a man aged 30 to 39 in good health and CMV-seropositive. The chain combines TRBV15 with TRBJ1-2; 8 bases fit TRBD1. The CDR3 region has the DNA TGTGCCACCAGCAGGGGAGGACAGGGCAACTATGGCTACACCTTC. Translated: CATSRGGQGNYGYTF.